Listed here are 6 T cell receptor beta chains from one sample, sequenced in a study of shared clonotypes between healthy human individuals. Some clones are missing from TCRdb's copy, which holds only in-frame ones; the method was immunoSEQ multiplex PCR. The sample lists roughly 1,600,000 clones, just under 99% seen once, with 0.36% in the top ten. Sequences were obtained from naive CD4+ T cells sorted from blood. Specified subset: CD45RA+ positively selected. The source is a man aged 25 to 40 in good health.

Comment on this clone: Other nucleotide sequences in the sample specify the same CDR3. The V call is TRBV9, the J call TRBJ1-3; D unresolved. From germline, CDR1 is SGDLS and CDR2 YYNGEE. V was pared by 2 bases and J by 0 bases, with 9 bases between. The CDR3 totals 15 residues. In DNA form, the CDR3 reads TGTGCCAGCAGCGTCTCGCCGTCCTCTGGAAACACCATATATTTT. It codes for CASSVSPSSGNTIYF.

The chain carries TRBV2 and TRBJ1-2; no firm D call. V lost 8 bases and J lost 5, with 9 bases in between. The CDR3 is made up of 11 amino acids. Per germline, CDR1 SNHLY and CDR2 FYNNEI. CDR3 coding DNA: TGTGCCAGCCGACGAGAATATGGCTACACCTTC. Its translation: CASRREYGYTF.

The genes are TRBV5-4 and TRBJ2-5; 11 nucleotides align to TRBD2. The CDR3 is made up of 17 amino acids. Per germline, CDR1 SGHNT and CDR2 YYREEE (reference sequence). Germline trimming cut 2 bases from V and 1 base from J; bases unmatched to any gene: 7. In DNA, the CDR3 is TGTGCCAGCAGCTTAGATAGCGGGAGGGAAAGCCAAGAGACCCAGTACTTC. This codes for CASSLDSGRESQETQYF. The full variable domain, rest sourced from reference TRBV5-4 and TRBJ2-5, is ETGVTQSPTHLIKTRGQQVTLRCSSQSGHNTVSWYQQALGQGPQFIFQYYREEENGRGNFPPRFSGLQFPNYSSELNVNALELDDSALYLCASSLDSGRESQETQYFGPGTRLLVL.

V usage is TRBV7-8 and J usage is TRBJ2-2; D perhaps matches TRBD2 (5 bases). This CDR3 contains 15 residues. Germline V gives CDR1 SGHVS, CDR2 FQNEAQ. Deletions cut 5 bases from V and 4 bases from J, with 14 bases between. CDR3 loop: CASSGPRGTTGELFF. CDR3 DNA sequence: TGTGCCAGCAGCGGACCTCGGGGTACCACCGGGGAGCTGTTTTTT.

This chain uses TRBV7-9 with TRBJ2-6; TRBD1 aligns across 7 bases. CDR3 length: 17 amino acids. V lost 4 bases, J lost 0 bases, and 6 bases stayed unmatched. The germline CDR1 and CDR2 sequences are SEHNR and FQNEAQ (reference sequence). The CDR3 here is CASSYRGSHSGANVLTF. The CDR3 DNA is TGTGCCAGCAGCTACAGGGGTTCCCACTCTGGGGCCAACGTCCTGACTTTC.

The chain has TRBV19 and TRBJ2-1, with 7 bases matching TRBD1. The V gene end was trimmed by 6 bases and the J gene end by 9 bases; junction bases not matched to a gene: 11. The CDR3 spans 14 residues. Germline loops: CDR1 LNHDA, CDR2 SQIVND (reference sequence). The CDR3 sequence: CASRVTGSPSEQFF. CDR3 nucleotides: TGTGCCAGTAGGGTGACAGGGTCTCCCAGTGAGCAGTTCTTC.